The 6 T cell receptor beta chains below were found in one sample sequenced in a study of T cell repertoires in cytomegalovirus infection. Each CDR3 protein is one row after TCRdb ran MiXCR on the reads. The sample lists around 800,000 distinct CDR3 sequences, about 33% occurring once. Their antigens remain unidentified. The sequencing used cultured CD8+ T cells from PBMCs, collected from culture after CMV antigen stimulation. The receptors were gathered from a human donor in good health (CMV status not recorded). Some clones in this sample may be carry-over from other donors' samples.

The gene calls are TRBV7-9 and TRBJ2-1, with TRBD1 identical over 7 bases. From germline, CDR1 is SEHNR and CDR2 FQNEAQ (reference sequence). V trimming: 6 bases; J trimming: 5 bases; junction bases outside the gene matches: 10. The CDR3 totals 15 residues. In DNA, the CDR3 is TGTGCCAGCAGTCACGAGAGGGGGCAAGACAATGAGCAGTTCTTC. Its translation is CASSHERGQDNEQFF.

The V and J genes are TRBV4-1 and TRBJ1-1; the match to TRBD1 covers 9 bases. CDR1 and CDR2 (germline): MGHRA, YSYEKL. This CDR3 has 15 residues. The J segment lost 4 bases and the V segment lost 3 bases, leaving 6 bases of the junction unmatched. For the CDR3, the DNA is TGCGCCAGCAGCCACGTGACAGGGGGTTTCACTGAAGCTTTCTTT. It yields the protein CASSHVTGGFTEAFF.

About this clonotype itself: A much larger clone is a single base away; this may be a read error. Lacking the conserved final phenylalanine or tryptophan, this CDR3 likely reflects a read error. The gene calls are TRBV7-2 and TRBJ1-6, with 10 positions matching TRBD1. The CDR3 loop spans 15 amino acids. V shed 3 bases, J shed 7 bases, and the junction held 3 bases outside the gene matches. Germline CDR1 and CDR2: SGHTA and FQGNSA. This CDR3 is CASSFLDRGNSPLHS. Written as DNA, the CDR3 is TGTGCCAGCAGCTTTTTGGACAGGGGGAATTCACCCCTCCACTCT.

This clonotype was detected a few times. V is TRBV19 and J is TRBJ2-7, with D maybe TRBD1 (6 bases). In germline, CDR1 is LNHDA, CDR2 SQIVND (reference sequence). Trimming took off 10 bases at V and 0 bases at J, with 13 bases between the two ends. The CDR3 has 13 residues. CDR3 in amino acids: CATSSGHSYEQYF. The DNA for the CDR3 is TGTGCCACCTCTTCGGGACACTCCTACGAGCAGTACTTC.

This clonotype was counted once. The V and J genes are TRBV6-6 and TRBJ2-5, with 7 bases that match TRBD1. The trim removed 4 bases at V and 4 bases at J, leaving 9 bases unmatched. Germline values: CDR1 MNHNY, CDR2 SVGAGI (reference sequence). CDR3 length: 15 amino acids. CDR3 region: CASSFNRQGPETQYF. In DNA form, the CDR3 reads TGTGCCAGCAGTTTCAATAGACAGGGTCCAGAGACCCAGTACTTC.

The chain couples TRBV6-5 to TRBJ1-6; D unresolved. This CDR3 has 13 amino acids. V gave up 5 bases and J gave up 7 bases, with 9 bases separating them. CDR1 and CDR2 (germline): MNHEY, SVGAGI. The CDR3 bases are TGTGCCAGCAGTCGGGAGCGAAATTCACCCCTCCACTTT. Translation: CASSRERNSPLHF.